What follows are 22 T cell receptor beta chains derived from one specimen sequenced in a study of shared clonotypes between healthy human individuals. Clones were read by immunoSEQ multiplex PCR, and TCRdb kept only the in-frame ones, dropping some. The data show about 2.3 million clones, with 80% to 95% seen just once and 0.39% held by the top ten. The material sequenced was naive CD4+ T cells from PBMCs. The subset here: CD45RA+ positively selected. These receptors came from a man younger than 35 in good health. Some clones in this sample may be carry-over from other donors' samples.

The chain combines TRBV28 with TRBJ2-1, with 10 bases fitting TRBD2. This CDR3 has 13 amino acids. Germline V lookup: CDR1 MDHEN, CDR2 SYDVKM. J gave up 14 bases and V 5 bases, and 9 bases lay outside the gene matches. CDR3: CASSRPAGGSEFF. The DNA of the CDR3 is TGTGCCAGCAGTCGCCCAGCGGGAGGGTCGGAGTTCTTC.

The chain employs TRBV7-2 and TRBJ2-5; D tentatively reads TRBD1 or TRBD2 (5 bases each). V was shortened by 4 bases and J by 9 bases, with 15 bases between the two germline ends. Germline assignment: CDR1 SGHTA and CDR2 FQGNSA. The CDR3 is 13 residues long. In DNA, the CDR3 is TGTGCCAGCAGCTCGGACGGGACCACGGCCCAGTACTTC. This gives the protein CASSSDGTTAQYF. Using reference TRBV7-2 and TRBJ2-5 for the parts outside the CDR3, the full variable domain is GAGVSQSPSNKVTEKGKDVELRCDPISGHTALYWYRQSLGQGLEFLIYFQGNSAPDKSGLPSDRFSAERTGGSVSTLTIQRTQQEDSAVYLCASSSDGTTAQYFGPGTRLLVL.

V and J are TRBV5-1 and TRBJ2-3; D might be TRBD2 (6 bases). V lost 4 bases, J lost 4 bases, and 16 bases lay in between. The CDR3 totals 15 residues. Germline V gives CDR1 SGHRS, CDR2 YFSETQ. The CDR3 nucleotides read TGCGCCAGCAGCCCCGGAGGGTTAGGGGCAGATACGCAGTATTTT. Protein sequence: CASSPGGLGADTQYF.

This chain connects TRBV2 to TRBJ1-4; D is undetermined. This CDR3 is built from 15 residues. V was cut by 3 bases and J by 8 bases, with 16 bases left in between. In germline, CDR1 is SNHLY, CDR2 FYNNEI. For the CDR3, the DNA is TGTGCCAGCAGTGACAGGTTCCTGCGGCCGGAAAAACTGTTTTTT. It yields the protein CASSDRFLRPEKLFF.

This chain connects TRBV6-5 to TRBJ1-1, with TRBD1 matching 7 bases. This CDR3 is 14 amino acids long. Germline V gene sequence: CDR1 MNHEY, CDR2 SVGAGI. After removal of 2 bases from V and 7 bases from J, the junction contained 7 bases not matched to a gene. CDR3 nucleotide sequence: TGTGCCAGCAGTTACCGCGACAGGGTGGGTGAAGCTTTCTTT. This sequence encodes CASSYRDRVGEAFF.

The rearrangement joins TRBV11-1 to TRBJ2-1, with 7 positions matching TRBD1. The CDR3 length is 15 residues. Germline trimming cut 3 bases from V and 6 bases from J; bases unmatched to any gene: 8. CDR1 and CDR2 (germline): SGHAT, FQDESV (reference sequence). The CDR3 spells CASSFTTGAVNEQFF. In nucleotides, the CDR3 is TGTGCCAGCAGCTTCACTACAGGGGCCGTCAATGAGCAGTTCTTC.

The chain is built from TRBV5-6 and TRBJ1-4; TRBD1 matches 7 bases. J gave up 5 bases and V 4 bases, and 8 bases lay outside the gene matches. CDR1 SGHDT and CDR2 YYEEEE come from the germline V gene. This CDR3 has 15 residues. CDR3 loop: CASSAPGQSNEKLFF. For the CDR3, the DNA is TGTGCCAGCAGCGCACCGGGACAGTCAAATGAAAAACTGTTTTTT.

The chain has TRBV2 and TRBJ2-5; possibly TRBD2 for D (5 bases). The germline V gene has CDR1 SNHLY and CDR2 FYNNEI. The V end was cut by 6 bases, the J end by 0 bases, with 8 bases between. The CDR3 is 13 amino acids. CDR3 bases: TGTGCCAGCAGCCCGGGGTACCAAGAGACCCAGTACTTC. Translated: CASSPGYQETQYF.

For the CDR3, the DNA is TGTGCCAGCAGACGGCCCACGGATAATTCACCCCTCCACTTT. Amino acids: CASRRPTDNSPLHF. V usage is TRBV25-1 and J usage is TRBJ1-6, with no clear D. The CDR3 contains 14 residues. Germline V lookup: CDR1 MGHDK, CDR2 SYGVNS. With 6 bases removed from V and 5 bases from J, the gap between germline ends came to 11 bases.

The chain employs TRBV7-9 and TRBJ2-5; possibly TRBD1 for D (5 bases). The CDR3 loop spans 15 amino acids. Trimming left V 0 bases short and J 4 bases short, with 12 bases between. Germline assignment: CDR1 SEHNR and CDR2 FQNEAQ (reference sequence). The CDR3 DNA reads TGTGCCAGCAGCTTAGCAGGGGCCCGACGAGAGACCCAGTACTTC. Its protein product is CASSLAGARRETQYF.

This chain connects TRBV5-6 to TRBJ1-2; 7 bases fit TRBD1. V shed 7 bases and J 8 bases; nucleotides not matched to a gene: 11. Germline CDR1 is SGHDT and CDR2 is YYEEEE. The CDR3 spans 13 residues. CDR3 bases: TGTGCCAGCGCAACCCAGGGGGTGATGGGCTACACCTTC. Its translation is CASATQGVMGYTF. The full variable domain, with the rest looked up from reference TRBV5-6 and TRBJ1-2, is DAGVTQSPTHLIKTRGQQVTLRCSPKSGHDTVSWYQQALGQGPQFIFQYYEEEERQRGNFPDRFSGHQFPNYSSELNVNALLLGDSALYLCASATQGVMGYTFGSGTRLTVV.

The rearrangement links TRBV28 to TRBJ2-7; 9 nucleotides align to TRBD2. The CDR3 has 14 amino acids. The V and J ends lost 6 bases and 7 bases, in that order; junction bases with no gene match: 10. Per germline, CDR1 MDHEN and CDR2 SYDVKM. CDR3: CASSLVAGDLEQYF. The CDR3 region has the DNA TGTGCCAGCAGCCTAGTAGCGGGAGACCTGGAGCAGTACTTC.

The chain uses TRBV7-9 and TRBJ2-1; D is perhaps TRBD2 (5 bases). The ends were cut back, 4 bases at V and 1 base at J, with 14 bases in the middle. The CDR3 has 16 amino acids. CDR1 is SEHNR and CDR2 is FQNEAQ in the germline V gene (reference sequence). The CDR3 coding sequence is TGTGCCAGCAGCTCTAGGATGGCGGGTTCCTACAATGAGCAGTTCTTC. This encodes CASSSRMAGSYNEQFF.

The J gene is TRBJ1-2, the V gene TRBV5-4; D remains ambiguous. This CDR3 is built from 16 residues. Trimming removed 4 bases at V and 0 bases at J, with 16 bases between. Per germline, CDR1 SGHNT and CDR2 YYREEE (reference sequence). CDR3 DNA sequence: TGTGCCAGCAGCCTGGGATCCGCAGGAGCTAACTATGGCTACACCTTC. Protein sequence: CASSLGSAGANYGYTF. The variable domain in full, with the rest retrieved from reference TRBV5-4 and TRBJ1-2, is ETGVTQSPTHLIKTRGQQVTLRCSSQSGHNTVSWYQQALGQGPQFIFQYYREEENGRGNFPPRFSGLQFPNYSSELNVNALELDDSALYLCASSLGSAGANYGYTFGSGTRLTVV.

The chain joins TRBV6-4 to TRBJ1-1; 10 nucleotides agree with TRBD1. With 4 bases clipped from V and 4 bases from J, the junction kept 6 bases outside the gene matches. This CDR3 region has 15 residues. CDR1 is MRHNA, CDR2 SNTAGT, per germline. The CDR3 DNA reads as TGTGCCAGCAGTGGAAGAGGACAGGGGGGCACTGAAGCTTTCTTT. Protein sequence: CASSGRGQGGTEAFF.

In this sample, this clone turned up once. The rearrangement uses TRBV7-2 and TRBJ1-6; maybe TRBD1 (5 bases). Germline V gives CDR1 SGHTA, CDR2 FQGNSA. The V and J ends lost 5 bases and 18 bases respectively, with 26 bases between them. CDR3 length: 15 amino acids. The DNA for the CDR3 is TGTGCCAGCAGCGAGACCGGGACCTCTCACCTCTCGGCCCACTTT. Its translation: CASSETGTSHLSAHF.

This chain uses TRBV6-1 with TRBJ2-1, with 9 positions matching TRBD2. With 5 bases clipped from V and 9 bases from J, the junction kept 8 bases outside the gene matches. In germline, CDR1 is MNHNS, CDR2 SASEGT. The CDR3 is 14 residues long. CDR3 sequence (DNA): TGTGCCAGCAGTACTCCACTACTAGCGGGTGAGCAGTTCTTC. Protein product: CASSTPLLAGEQFF.

The chain joins TRBV7-2 to TRBJ2-3, with D perhaps TRBD2 (7 bases). This CDR3 has 15 amino acids. Germline V lookup: CDR1 SGHTA, CDR2 FQGNSA. V dropped 2 bases and J dropped 5 bases, with 14 bases sitting between them. Written as DNA, the CDR3 is TGTGCCAGCAGCTTAATGGGGGGGCAGGGAGATACGCAGTATTTT. Residues: CASSLMGGQGDTQYF.

The V gene is TRBV28, the J gene TRBJ2-5; D gene uncertain. Trimming removed 6 bases at V and 7 bases at J, with 15 bases between. CDR3 length equals 13 residues. Germline assignment: CDR1 MDHEN and CDR2 SYDVKM. The CDR3 coding sequence is TGTGCCAGCAGCCCTTCGTCTATGCGGACCCAGTACTTC. It codes for CASSPSSMRTQYF.

As for this clone: Other DNA sequences in the sample encode the same CDR3. The rearrangement uses TRBV4-1 and TRBJ1-5; D is ambiguous. The CDR3 is made up of 13 amino acids. The V end lost 0 bases, the J end lost 7 bases, and 7 bases lay between the germline ends. Germline CDR1 is MGHRA and CDR2 is YSYEKL. The CDR3 here is CASSQDPRQPQHF. DNA for the CDR3: TGCGCCAGCAGCCAAGATCCCAGGCAGCCCCAGCATTTT.

The chain is built from TRBV7-9 and TRBJ1-2, with D tentatively TRBD1 (5 bases). The V gene's germline CDR1 is SEHNR and CDR2 FQNEAQ (reference sequence). The V end was cut by 1 base, the J end by 8 bases, with 14 bases between. The CDR3 runs 14 residues. This CDR3 is CASSLGQGLYGYTF. The CDR3 DNA sequence: TGTGCCAGCAGCTTAGGGCAGGGATTGTACGGCTACACCTTC.

The chain recombines TRBV27 with TRBJ2-5; 7 bases fit TRBD1. Germline trimming cut 4 bases from V and 4 bases from J; bases unmatched to any gene: 9. Germline-derived CDR1 and CDR2 are MNHEY and SMNVEV (reference sequence). The CDR3 loop spans 15 amino acids. Here the CDR3 reads CASSSPDRDGETQYF. DNA for the CDR3: TGTGCCAGCAGTTCACCCGACAGGGACGGAGAGACCCAGTACTTC.